The T cell receptor (beta chain) described here comes from a study of cytomegalovirus exposure and HLA in healthy donors. Study-level points and caveats: Later analysis associated a missense DCLRE1C variant with TCR beta V- and J-gene trimming.

This CDR3 spans 14 amino acids. After removal of 5 bases from V and 4 bases from J, the junction contained 6 bases not matched to a gene. CDR1 SEHNR and CDR2 FQNEAQ come from the germline V gene (reference sequence). Primers for the PCR totalled 60 Vbeta and 13 Jbeta. Repertoires were generated with immunoSEQ multiplex PCR, while TCRdb's copy carries only in-frame clones and drops some. Here the sample table reports 100,000 to 150,000 clones. As for this clone: The antigen is not known.

The material sequenced was PBMCs. The chain combines TRBV7-9 with TRBJ2-7, with 9 bases lining up with TRBD2. The TCR originated in a woman aged 40 to 55 in good health and CMV-seronegative. DNA for the CDR3: TGTGCCAGCAGCGTTAGCGGGGGAGTATACGAGCAGTACTTC. This gives the protein CASSVSGGVYEQYF.